This T cell receptor beta chain was documented in a study of sequential checkpoint blockade in melanoma. Turning to the study itself: Randomization was 1:1 between first-line nivolumab→ipilimumab and ipilimumab→nivolumab. Each arm's sequence ended with maintenance nivolumab.

Regarding treatment: randomized to nivolumab then ipilimumab (arm A) or the reverse (arm B). Patients had received no earlier DNA-damaging chemotherapy. Live CD3+CD8+ CD19− CD56− cells were sorted from PBMCs. Measured with immunoSEQ multiplex PCR; TCRdb has only the in-frame clones, and not every one. The repertoire holds more than 9,500 clones, 75% to 80% seen once, with around a tenth in the top ten. V was pared by 0 bases and J by 4 bases, with 13 bases between. The length of the CDR3 is 15 residues. Germline V CDR1 and CDR2: SGHVS, FNYEAQ. The rearrangement joins TRBV7-6 to TRBJ2-7, with a tentative D call TRBD2 (6 bases). The material was CD8+ T cells sorted from blood (inferred from file names), obtained from a patient given nivolumab and ipilimumab in sequence. This TCR was recovered from a human donor with melanoma. This CDR3 reads CASSLAIAGSYEQYF. In DNA, the CDR3 is TGTGCCAGCAGCTTAGCGATCGCGGGAAGTTACGAGCAGTACTTC.